This entry is about one T cell receptor (beta chain). Its target is not known. Trimming removed 0 bases from V and 1 base from J, with 7 bases in between. From germline, CDR1 is KGHSH and CDR2 LQKENI. This CDR3 comprises 14 residues. This record comes from a study of T cell responses to AZD1222 COVID-19 vaccine. Whole-study findings and limits: Females outnumbered males among donors, who were mostly white British; clonal diversity was possibly underestimated. Once two AZD1222 doses were given, Spike-specific TCR breadth and depth went up.

The protocol was immunoSEQ multiplex PCR, while the TCRdb copy is restricted to in-frame clones and leaves out a portion. Of 15,000 to 20,000 clones listed, roughly 91% are singletons. Sequencing used peripheral blood, obtained 28 days after the second AZD1222 dose. The chain is built from TRBV18 and TRBJ2-7, with no clear D. This TCR was recovered from an adult who received the AZD1222 COVID-19 vaccine. CDR3 DNA: TGTGCCAGCTCACCACCCCCAGCTTCCTACGAGCAGTACTTC. Its protein is CASSPPPASYEQYF. Full variable domain (missing parts from reference TRBV18 and TRBJ2-7): NAGVMQNPRHLVRRRGQEARLRCSPMKGHSHVYWYRQLPEEGLKFMVYLQKENIIDESGMPKERFSAEFPKEGPSILRIQQVVRGDSAAYFCASSPPPASYEQYFGPGTRLTVT.